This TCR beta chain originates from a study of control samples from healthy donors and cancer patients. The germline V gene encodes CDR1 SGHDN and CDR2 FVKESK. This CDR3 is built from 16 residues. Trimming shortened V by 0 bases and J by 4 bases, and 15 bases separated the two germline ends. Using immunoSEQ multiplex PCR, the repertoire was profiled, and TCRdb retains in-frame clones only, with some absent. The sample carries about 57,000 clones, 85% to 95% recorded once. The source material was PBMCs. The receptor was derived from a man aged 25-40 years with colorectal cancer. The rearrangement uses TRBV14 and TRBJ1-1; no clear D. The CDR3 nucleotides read TGTGCCAGCAGCCAAGATATAGGTATCGGAAGCACTGAAGCTTTCTTT. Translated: CASSQDIGIGSTEAFF. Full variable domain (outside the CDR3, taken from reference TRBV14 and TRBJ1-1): EAGVTQFPSHSVIEKGQTVTLRCDPISGHDNLYWYRRVMGKEIKFLLHFVKESKQDESGMPNNRFLAERTGGTYSTLKVQPAELEDSGVYFCASSQDIGIGSTEAFFGQGTRLTVV.